This T cell receptor beta chain was obtained from a study of T cells in Graves' hyperthyroidism and ophthalmopathy. Template material for amplifying TCR beta CDR3 regions consisted of RNA transcripts. An initial round of RT-PCR targeting the TCR CDR3 relied on the HTBI primer set. One entry per CDR3 protein results from TCRdb running MiXCR on the multiplex PCR reads. Of about 500,000 distinct CDR3 sequences detected, 13% to 15% appear once; the ten largest clones hold about a sixth. The CDR3 runs to 13 residues. Trimming took off 4 bases at V and 7 bases at J, with 14 bases between the two ends. CDR1 and CDR2 from the germline V gene are ENHRY and SYGVKD. Researchers barred patients who had uncontrolled infection, other autoimmune disease, pregnancy or lactation. From more than 9.5 ml of fresh peripheral blood, PBMCs were isolated. This clonotype was detected a few times.

V gene TRBV10-3 combines with J gene TRBJ2-7; D is possibly TRBD1 (6 bases). Material: blood. This clonotype was sampled from a woman aged 18-29 years with Graves' hyperthyroidism. As DNA, the CDR3 is TGTGCCATCAGTGTCCAGGGGATAGAGGAGCAGTACTTC. Translation: CAISVQGIEEQYF.